The clone carrying this TCR beta chain has more than one count but fewer than ten. The data stem from a study of T-cell memory formation after mild COVID-19. V lost 3 bases, J lost 8 bases, and 11 bases lay in between. Germline V gene lookup returns CDR1 DFQATT and CDR2 SNEGSKA (reference sequence). CDR3 size: 12 residues. UMIs and sample barcodes were carried by the TCR alpha and TCR beta cDNA libraries that 5'RACE produced using constant-segment primers. TCRdb analysed the 5' RACE reads with MiXCR anew, one entry per CDR3 protein. In the table there are roughly 150,000 distinct CDR3 sequences, about an eighth of which are singletons.

The sample comprised PBMCs or a T cell subset sorted from them (not recorded which). The sequence came from a man younger than 35 who had mild COVID-19 (a few samples of this study predate the infection). Cell type and time point are not known. J is TRBJ1-5 and V is TRBV20-1; D perhaps matches TRBD1 (6 bases). CDR3 sequence reads: CSASRGGKPQHF. Written as DNA, the CDR3 is TGCAGTGCTAGCAGGGGCGGCAAGCCCCAGCATTTT.